This T cell receptor beta chain came from a study of spatial heterogeneity in lung cancer. Study context: Sequenced were any available follow-up PBMC samples, which had been obtained a median of approximately 2 years after resection.

This clonotype was found many times. Germline V lookup: CDR1 SEHNR, CDR2 FQNEAQ (reference sequence). CDR3 length equals 14 residues. Trimming removed 5 bases from V and 4 bases from J, with 14 bases in between. The library protocol tagged each TCR cDNA with a unique molecular identifier. One entry per CDR3 protein, called by TCRdb with MiXCR from the 5' RACE reads. In the table there are under 75,000 distinct CDR3 sequences, over 7% of which are singletons. Time point meaning: blood at routine non-recurrence follow-up after resection. This sample comprised PBMCs, obtained at follow-up. This sequence was found in a female donor with early-stage non-small cell lung cancer. The rearrangement joins TRBV7-9 to TRBJ2-5; TRBD2 might be the D (6 bases). In nucleotides, the CDR3 is TGTGCCAGCAGCCTCTCGGGACTCCTAGAGACCCAGTACTTC. It codes for CASSLSGLLETQYF.